The 4 T cell receptor beta chains below all came from one sample that was sequenced in a study of blood T cell repertoires in COVID-19. Sequencing used immunoSEQ multiplex PCR; TCRdb keeps in-frame clones, though not all of them. The table records about 130,000 clones, about 80% of them present only once. Sequencing was done on a sample of peripheral blood. Every receptor here comes from a woman at least 80 years old with acute or convalescent COVID-19.

The genes are TRBV4-1 and TRBJ1-6; D ambiguous. CDR1 and CDR2 from the germline V gene are MGHRA and YSYEKL. The ends were cut back, 2 bases at V and 8 bases at J, with 13 bases in the middle. The CDR3 sequence is 15 residues long. CDR3 residues: CASSQHREVYSPLHF. The CDR3 nucleotides read TGCGCCAGCAGCCAACATAGAGAAGTGTATTCACCCCTCCACTTT.

The chain recombines TRBV2 with TRBJ2-7; 8 bases are shared with TRBD1. The CDR3 covers 14 residues. Germline values: CDR1 SNHLY, CDR2 FYNNEI. J was trimmed by 2 bases and V by 7 bases; bases with no gene match: 7. The chain's CDR3 is CASNYRTGTYEQYF. The CDR3 DNA sequence: TGTGCCAGCAATTATCGGACAGGGACCTACGAGCAGTACTTC.

This clone has only a few counts. The rearrangement uses TRBV10-3 and TRBJ2-3; TRBD1 agrees at 8 bases. The germline gives CDR1 ENHRY, CDR2 SYGVKD. This CDR3 comprises 14 residues. V was clipped by 6 bases and J by 3 bases; unmatched bases: 5. The CDR3 coding sequence is TGTGCCATCAGGCCCCAGGGGGCAACAGATACGCAGTATTTT. Its protein product is CAIRPQGATDTQYF.

Only a few counts were recorded for this clone. The genes are TRBV5-1 and TRBJ1-3, with 8 nucleotides matching TRBD1. Trimming cost V 3 bases and J 11 bases; bases outside gene matches: 7. This CDR3 is 13 amino acids long. Germline V lookup: CDR1 SGHRS, CDR2 YFSETQ. DNA of the CDR3: TGCGCCAGCAGCTACCGACAGGGGTCGGCCATATATTTT. Protein product: CASSYRQGSAIYF.